The rows below give T cell receptor beta chains drawn from one sample of a study of CD8 T cells in ankylosing spondylitis. Using its own MiXCR run on the 5' RACE reads, TCRdb lists one record per CDR3 protein. The profile shows 200,000 to 250,000 distinct CDR3 sequences, around 11% of them singletons. The sequenced sample consisted of blood, either unsorted or a sorted T cell fraction (not recorded which). The receptors shown here come from a male donor with ankylosing spondylitis or in good health (not recorded which). Each CDR3 is given with its conserved first and last residue. The D gene is left open where the match is weak. The size entry is marked missing in some rows and otherwise reads once, few, many or a size class.

.	TRBJ1-5	many	TRBV10-3	TGTGCCACCAGTGAAGGCAATCAGCCCCAGCATTTT	CATSEGNQPQHF
TRBD1	TRBJ1-1	few	TRBV23-1	TGCGCCAGCAGTCAATCGGAGGGACAGGCGGATTTCGTGAACACTGAAGCTTTCTTT	CASSQSEGQADFVNTEAFF
.	TRBJ2-5	many	TRBV29-1	TGCAGCGTCGGGGAGGCTCAAGAGACCCAGTACTTC	CSVGEAQETQYF
.	TRBJ2-5	many	TRBV20-1	TGCAGTGCTGGCCCCCCTTGGGTCTACCAAGAGACCCAGTACTTC	CSAGPPWVYQETQYF
TRBD2	TRBJ2-3	many	TRBV29-1	TGCAGCGCCTCCACTAGCGGGAGGACAGATACGCAGTATTTT	CSASTSGRTDTQYF
.	TRBJ2-2	many	TRBV4-1	TGCGCCAGCAGCCAACTAGGGCCCGGGGAGCTGTTTTTT	CASSQLGPGELFF
.	TRBJ2-7	many	TRBV20-1	TGCAGTGCTAGTGCCAGGTCCGGTTCCTCCGAGCAGTACTTC	CSASARSGSSEQYF
TRBD1	TRBJ1-3	many	TRBV12-3/TRBV12-4	TGTGCCAGCAGCTGGGACAGGCGCCTCTCTGGAAACACCATATATTTT	CASSWDRRLSGNTIYF
.	TRBJ2-4	many	TRBV29-1	TGCAGCGTGGAGCAGCATTATATAGCCAAAAACATTCAGTACTTC	CSVEQHYIAKNIQYF
.	TRBJ1-1	.	TRBV20-1	TGCAGAGCTAGCCCGGACGCCACTGAAGCTTTCTTT	CRASPDATEAFF
.	TRBJ1-3	.	TRBV12-3/TRBV12-4	TGTGCCAGCAGTCTTAGTACGACTGGAAACACCATATATTTT	CASSLSTTGNTIYF
TRBD2	TRBJ2-1	many	TRBV6-5	TGTGCCAGCAGTTCCGGGACTACCTCCTACAATGAGCAGTTCTTC	CASSSGTTSYNEQFF
.	TRBJ2-1	many	TRBV29-1	TGCAGCGTTGGGCCCCGACAGGCCCGAAACAATGAGCAGTTCTTC	CSVGPRQARNNEQFF
.	TRBJ2-4	many	TRBV5-5	TGTGCCAGCAGCTTGAGATTTGGGGTAGCCAAAAACATTCAGTACTTC	CASSLRFGVAKNIQYF
TRBD1	TRBJ1-2	few	TRBV12-3/TRBV12-4	TGTGCCAGCAGTTCCAGGGGGGGCCACGGCTACACCTTC	CASSSRGGHGYTF
TRBD1	TRBJ2-5	many	TRBV29-1	TGCAGCGTTGAGACAGGGTATAAGACCCAGTACTTC	CSVETGYKTQYF
.	TRBJ2-1	few	TRBV5-5	TGTGCCAGCAGACATACTCACAATGAGCAGTTCTTC	CASRHTHNEQFF
.	TRBJ1-5	many	TRBV12-3/TRBV12-4	TGTGCCAGCAGCCCGGGGGTGTACCCAAATCAGCCCCAGCATTTT	CASSPGVYPNQPQHF
.	TRBJ2-5	many	TRBV28	TGTGCCAGCAGTTCCAAGGGCGGCACCCAAGAGACCCAGTACTTC	CASSSKGGTQETQYF
.	TRBJ2-1	many	TRBV5-1	TGCGCCAGCTCCCCGACGCGCGGAGGCCCCTACAATGAGCAGTTCTTC	CASSPTRGGPYNEQFF
.	TRBJ1-6	few	TRBV7-8	TGTGCCAGCAGCCAGCCGCGGGGGGGGCCCAATTCACCCCTCCACTTT	CASSQPRGGPNSPLHF
.	TRBJ2-5	many	TRBV7-8	TGTGCCAGCAGCTCTGGGACGGGGGAGACCCAGTACTTC	CASSSGTGETQYF
TRBD1	TRBJ2-7	few	TRBV7-9	TGTGCCAGCAGCGGAACGGACAGGCCCTTCTACGAGCAGTACTTC	CASSGTDRPFYEQYF
TRBD2	TRBJ2-3	many	TRBV5-1	TGCGCCAGCAGCCCGACTAGCGGGAGTGGGGGAGATACGCAGTATTTT	CASSPTSGSGGDTQYF
TRBD1	TRBJ1-1	.	TRBV5-1	TGCGCCAGCAGCACGTCAGGGGGCCTTTTGAACACTGAAGCTTTCTTT	CASSTSGGLLNTEAFF
.	TRBJ2-3	few	TRBV7-2	TGTGCCAGCAGCGGGCCTTGGACTCCCACAGATACGCAGTATTTT	CASSGPWTPTDTQYF
TRBD1	TRBJ2-2	few	TRBV9	TGTGCCAGCAGCGCAACAGGGGACGTAACGAACACCGGGGAGCTGTTTTTT	CASSATGDVTNTGELFF
TRBD1	TRBJ1-2	few	TRBV29-1	TGCAGCGTGGAAGGGACAGACGCTTATGGCTACACCTTC	CSVEGTDAYGYTF
.	TRBJ2-3	.	TRBV7-2	TGTGCCAGCAGCTTAAGCCTAACTTTGAGACGGAGCCTCACAGATACGCAGTATTTT	CASSLSLTLRRSLTDTQYF
.	TRBJ2-5	many	TRBV7-8	TGCGCCAGCAGCTTAGGACAGCAAGAGACCCAGTACTTC	CASSLGQQETQYF
TRBD1	TRBJ1-2	many	TRBV10-3	TGTGCCATATCACCCTCCGGGACAGGAGACTATGGCTACACCTTC	CAISPSGTGDYGYTF
.	TRBJ2-7	many	TRBV27	TGTGCCAGCAGTTTCGGACAGGGAGGGGAGCAGTACTTC	CASSFGQGGEQYF
TRBD2	TRBJ2-1	.	TRBV20-1	TGCAGTGCTAGAGCGATTAGCGGGGTCGACTACAATGAGCAGTTCTTC	CSARAISGVDYNEQFF